A single sample gave rise to the 10 T cell receptor beta chains below, sequenced in a study of T cells in Graves' hyperthyroidism and ophthalmopathy. TCR beta CDR3 regions were amplified from RNA transcripts. The HTBI set primed first-round TCR CDR3 RT-PCR. TCRdb called the multiplex PCR reads again in MiXCR, with one record for every CDR3 protein. The sample consists of 600,000 to 650,000 distinct CDR3 sequences, 20% of them appearing once. Sequenced: blood. These receptors were obtained from a man in his thirties or forties with Graves' ophthalmopathy.

The chain employs TRBV5-4 and TRBJ2-7, with a tentative D call TRBD2 (5 bases). The ends were cut back, 4 bases at V and 3 bases at J, with 11 bases in the middle. Looked up from germline, CDR1 is SGHNT and CDR2 is YYREEE (reference sequence). The CDR3 is 13 residues long. CDR3 in amino acids: CASSDHEGYEQYF. The CDR3 DNA sequence: TGTGCCAGCAGCGACCACGAGGGCTACGAGCAGTACTTC.

The J gene is TRBJ1-1, the V gene TRBV9, with D possibly TRBD1 on 6 matching bases. Germline assignment: CDR1 SGDLS and CDR2 YYNGEE. V was cut by 3 bases and J by 5 bases, with 17 bases left in between. The CDR3 runs to 15 residues. The CDR3 nucleotides are TGTGCCAGCAGCGCTGGGGGAGGGGGGAGGACTGAAGCTTTCTTT. Encoded protein: CASSAGGGGRTEAFF. Using reference TRBV9 and TRBJ1-1 for the parts outside the CDR3, the full variable domain is DSGVTQTPKHLITATGQRVTLRCSPRSGDLSVYWYQQSLDQGLQFLIQYYNGEERAKGNILERFSAQQFPDLHSELNLSSLELGDSALYFCASSAGGGGRTEAFFGQGTRLTVV.

This clonotype was detected many times. The rearrangement joins TRBV2 to TRBJ2-7; 7 nucleotides align to TRBD2. V was pared by 6 bases and J by 3 bases, with 5 bases of the junction left unmatched. Germline V gene lookup returns CDR1 SNHLY and CDR2 FYNNEI. The CDR3 consists of 13 residues. The CDR3 DNA follows: TGTGCCAGCAGGAGGACTAGTGGCTACGAGCAGTACTTC. Translation: CASRRTSGYEQYF.

This clonotype turned up a few times. This rearrangement joins TRBV4-1 to TRBJ2-3, with 11 bases lining up with TRBD2. The CDR3 loop spans 17 amino acids. Losses at the gene ends were 3 bases for V and 2 bases for J; bases not matched to a gene: 7. Germline lookup yields CDR1 MGHRA and CDR2 YSYEKL. As DNA, the CDR3 is TGCGCCAGCAGCCATGGGGGACTAGCGGTACCCACAGATACGCAGTATTTT. Translated, it gives CASSHGGLAVPTDTQYF.

This clonotype was observed many times. This chain joins TRBV2 and TRBJ1-4; D remains ambiguous. Between the trimmed V and J ends, which lost 2 bases and 5 bases, there was a span of 12 bases. Germline V lookup: CDR1 SNHLY, CDR2 FYNNEI. The CDR3 has 15 amino acids. The CDR3 region is CASSELVGVNEKLFF. CDR3 sequence (DNA): TGTGCCAGCAGTGAATTGGTCGGGGTAAATGAAAAACTGTTTTTT.

The chain is built from TRBV7-9 and TRBJ2-2, with TRBD2 as a possible D gene (5 bases). The germline CDR1 and CDR2 sequences are SEHNR and FQNEAQ (reference sequence). Trimming removed 6 bases from V and 0 bases from J, with 14 bases in between. The CDR3 consists of 16 residues. CDR3 nucleotide sequence: TGTGCCAGCAGTTCCGAGGAGGCTGCGAACACCGGGGAGCTGTTTTTT. It specifies CASSSEEAANTGELFF. The whole variable domain, remainder taken from reference TRBV7-9 and TRBJ2-2, is DTGVSQNPRHKITKRGQNVTFRCDPISEHNRLYWYRQTLGQGPEFLTYFQNEAQLEKSRLLSDRFSAERPKGSFSTLEIQRTEQGDSAMYLCASSSEEAANTGELFFGEGSRLTVL.

The chain joins TRBV7-9 to TRBJ2-3; D is uncertain. The CDR3 extends over 13 amino acids. The ends were cut back, 5 bases at V and 8 bases at J, with 14 bases in the middle. Per germline, CDR1 SEHNR and CDR2 FQNEAQ (reference sequence). CDR3 bases: TGTGCCAGCAGCCCCGCTCCTACGGGTACGCAGTATTTT. This translates into CASSPAPTGTQYF.

The chain is built from TRBV28 and TRBJ2-3, with a weak D call TRBD2 (5 bases). CDR3 length equals 16 residues. The germline V gene has CDR1 MDHEN and CDR2 SYDVKM. The V end was cut by 2 bases, the J end by 5 bases, with 17 bases between. The CDR3 nucleotides read TGTGCCAGCAGTTTAGGAGGACTCATTCAAATAGATACGCAGTATTTT. This sequence encodes CASSLGGLIQIDTQYF.

There are many counts of this clonotype. V and J are TRBV5-4 and TRBJ2-1, with TRBD1 matching 7 bases. CDR1 and CDR2 from the germline V gene are SGHNT and YYREEE (reference sequence). The junction had 2 bases not matched to a gene; V was cut back by 5 bases and J by 3 bases. The CDR3 loop spans 13 amino acids. This CDR3 is CASSRDSYNEQFF. As DNA, the CDR3 is TGTGCCAGCAGTAGGGACAGCTACAATGAGCAGTTCTTC.

This clonotype was recorded many times. V and J are TRBV7-2 and TRBJ1-5; D ambiguous. V was clipped by 2 bases and J by 1 base, with 15 bases between them. CDR1 SGHTA and CDR2 FQGNSA come from the germline V gene. This CDR3 spans 17 amino acids. The CDR3 protein is CASSLFSLQTSNQPQHF. CDR3 DNA: TGTGCCAGCAGCTTATTCAGTCTGCAGACAAGCAATCAGCCCCAGCATTTT.